Sequencing of this TCR beta chain was carried out in a study of spatial heterogeneity in lung cancer. As for time point: sample taken at primary tumor resection. Sequencing covered unsorted whole RNA taken from tumor, nontumor lung or frozen PBMC. This clonotype qualifies as medium-sized (0.01 to 0.1%). V was cut by 0 bases and J by 0 bases, with 18 bases left in between. CDR3 length equals 19 residues. The V gene's germline CDR1 is SGHDN and CDR2 FVKESK. From the 5' RACE reads, TCRdb called clonotypes with MiXCR, one entry per CDR3 protein. The table lists some 3,500 distinct CDR3 sequences, around 30% of them singletons.

The sample was normal lung tissue next to the tumor, taken at surgery. The origin of this receptor is a male donor with early-stage non-small cell lung cancer. This chain connects TRBV14 to TRBJ2-1; perhaps TRBD1 as D (6 bases). The CDR3 reads CASSQDPRQALLSYNEQFF. CDR3 nucleotides: TGTGCCAGCAGCCAAGATCCCCGACAGGCCCTACTCTCCTACAATGAGCAGTTCTTC.